The 22 T cell receptor beta chains reported below all come from one sample, sequenced in a study of OX40 agonist ivuxolimab in advanced cancers. The repertoire was sequenced with immunoSEQ multiplex PCR; TCRdb's copy has only in-frame clones and lacks some. The sample shows around 63,000 clones, over 75% of them seen only once. The source material was CD4+ or CD8+ T cells sorted from blood, sampled in a trial of the OX40 agonist ivuxolimab. Receptors were obtained from an adult with an advanced solid tumor such as melanoma, head and neck, liver or kidney cancer.

This chain connects TRBV6-5 to TRBJ2-2; 7 bases fit TRBD1. Germline assignment: CDR1 MNHEY and CDR2 SVGAGI. CDR3 size: 15 residues. The V gene end was trimmed by 4 bases and the J gene end by 3 bases; junction bases not matched to a gene: 5. Here the CDR3 reads CASSLRQGYTGELFF. The CDR3 DNA sequence: TGTGCCAGCAGTTTACGACAGGGCTACACCGGGGAGCTGTTTTTT.

A remark on this clone: This sample also contains other DNA sequences that code for the same CDR3. This chain joins TRBV7-3 and TRBJ1-1, with D hard to call. V was shortened by 1 base and J by 1 base, with 4 bases between the two germline ends. The CDR3 has 13 amino acids. The germline gives CDR1 SGHTA, CDR2 FQGTGA. The CDR3 DNA follows: TGTGCCAGCAGCTTAAGACAGAACACTGAAGCTTTCTTT. This gives the protein CASSLRQNTEAFF.

This clone was observed once. The genes are TRBV4-2 and TRBJ2-1; 7 nucleotides agree with TRBD2. V shed 0 bases, J shed 5 bases, and the junction held 7 bases outside the gene matches. Germline loops: CDR1 LGHNA, CDR2 YNFKEQ. The CDR3 has 16 amino acids. The CDR3 reads CASSQDLRGGNNEQFF. CDR3 sequence (DNA): TGTGCCAGCAGCCAAGATTTGCGCGGGGGAAACAATGAGCAGTTCTTC.

The genes are TRBV2 and TRBJ2-3, with TRBD1 matching 8 bases. V shed 6 bases, J shed 2 bases, and the junction held 4 bases outside the gene matches. The CDR3 loop spans 14 amino acids. CDR1 is SNHLY and CDR2 is FYNNEI in the germline V gene. CDR3 nucleotides: TGTGCCAGCAGCGGGACAGGACCCACAGATACGCAGTATTTT. It yields the protein CASSGTGPTDTQYF.

The CDR3 DNA is TGCGCCAGCAGCCACCCCGACAGGGAGGACTATGGCTACACCTTC. As protein: CASSHPDREDYGYTF. The V call is TRBV4-1, the J call TRBJ1-2, with TRBD1 matching over 7 bases. J gave up 3 bases and V 3 bases, and 7 bases lay outside the gene matches. Per germline, CDR1 MGHRA and CDR2 YSYEKL. The CDR3 totals 15 residues.

The chain has TRBV19 and TRBJ1-1, with 7 bases aligning to TRBD1. Unmatched junction bases numbered 9, after V lost 4 bases and J lost 1 base. The CDR3 contains 16 residues. Germline V lookup: CDR1 LNHDA, CDR2 SQIVND (reference sequence). This CDR3 reads CASSRQGGKKNTEAFF. CDR3 sequence (DNA): TGTGCCAGTAGTAGACAGGGCGGGAAGAAGAACACTGAAGCTTTCTTT.

The gene calls are TRBV6-6 and TRBJ1-3; 9 bases are a match to TRBD1. This CDR3 contains 16 residues. The ends lost 5 bases at V and 4 bases at J; junction bases unmatched: 9. Germline CDR1 is MNHNY and CDR2 is SVGAGI (reference sequence). The CDR3 bases are TGTGCCAGCAGTGTCATACAGGGGGCGCGCGGAAACACCATATATTTT. Its protein product is CASSVIQGARGNTIYF.

The rearrangement uses TRBV18 and TRBJ2-3; 10 bases align to TRBD2. Germline CDR1 and CDR2: KGHSH and LQKENI. V trimming: 2 bases; J trimming: 5 bases; junction bases outside the gene matches: 4. The CDR3 is 15 amino acids. This CDR3 reads CASSPGLAGVDTQYF. As DNA, the CDR3 is TGTGCCAGCTCACCAGGCCTAGCGGGAGTAGATACGCAGTATTTT.

The V call is TRBV5-1, the J call TRBJ1-2; D is perhaps TRBD1 (6 bases). The CDR3 length is 17 residues. Trimming took 0 bases from V and 4 from J, leaving 19 bases between them. CDR1 SGHRS and CDR2 YFSETQ come from the germline V gene. The CDR3 DNA reads TGCGCCAGCAGCTTGGCCTACCTGAGGCAGGGGATCTATGGCTACACCTTC. Amino acids: CASSLAYLRQGIYGYTF.

V usage is TRBV5-1 and J usage is TRBJ2-5, with TRBD1 matching over 8 bases. This CDR3 has 15 residues. Losses at the gene ends were 3 bases for V and 1 base for J; bases not matched to a gene: 5. Germline V gene lookup returns CDR1 SGHRS and CDR2 YFSETQ. The CDR3 coding sequence is TGCGCCAGCAGCTCGACAGGGGTCCCCCAAGAGACCCAGTACTTC. Amino acids: CASSSTGVPQETQYF.

The chain recombines TRBV4-1 with TRBJ2-1, with 14 nucleotides matching TRBD2. CDR3 length: 16 amino acids. V lost 1 base to trimming and J lost 5 bases; unmatched junction nucleotides: 1. CDR1 and CDR2 from the germline V gene are MGHRA and YSYEKL. The CDR3 loop is CASSQVGLAGDNEQFF. CDR3 DNA sequence: TGCGCCAGCAGCCAAGTGGGACTAGCGGGGGACAATGAGCAGTTCTTC.

This clone was observed a few times. This chain joins TRBV11-2 and TRBJ1-5; D is ambiguous. V shed 5 bases and J shed 3 bases, with 14 bases lying between them. The length of the CDR3 is 15 residues. Germline CDR1 reads SGHAT; CDR2 reads FQNNGV. Written as DNA, the CDR3 is TGTGCCAGCAGCCGAAACGGTTTAATCAATCAGCCCCAGCATTTT. Translated: CASSRNGLINQPQHF.

The V gene is TRBV4-1, the J gene TRBJ2-5; 9 bases are a match to TRBD1. Germline V gene data show CDR1 as MGHRA and CDR2 as YSYEKL. Germline trimming cut 5 bases from V and 5 bases from J; bases unmatched to any gene: 9. CDR3 length: 15 residues. The CDR3 DNA reads as TGCGCCAGCAGCGCGAAGGGACAGGGATACGAGACCCAGTACTTC. This translates into CASSAKGQGYETQYF.

The chain joins TRBV7-9 to TRBJ2-5; TRBD2 matches at 12 bases. V was pared by 8 bases and J by 2 bases, with 15 bases of the junction left unmatched. CDR1 and CDR2 (germline): SEHNR, FQNEAQ (reference sequence). The CDR3 has 18 residues. CDR3 protein: CASSGTSTSGSLQETQYF. The DNA of the CDR3 is TGTGCCAGCTCCGGCACCTCGACTAGCGGGAGCCTACAAGAGACCCAGTACTTC.

The sample holds a few counts of this clone. Germline and junction disagree at one end, which may indicate a read error. The V call is TRBV7-9, the J call TRBJ1-1; no definite D call. The CDR3 consists of 16 residues. Germline V lookup: CDR1 SEHNR, CDR2 FQNEAQ (reference sequence). The CDR3 nucleotides are TGTGCCAGCAGCTTAGCGCGGACCTTCCAGAACGCTGAAGCTTTCTTT. It yields the protein CASSLARTFQNAEAFF.

V gene TRBV25-1 combines with J gene TRBJ2-7; D perhaps matches TRBD2 (5 bases). Germline V lookup: CDR1 MGHDK, CDR2 SYGVNS. Between the trimmed V and J ends, which lost 6 bases and 5 bases, there was a span of 17 bases. The CDR3 loop spans 14 amino acids. CDR3 nucleotides: TGTGCCAGCAGCCCCGCGGGTTCGGGGAACGAGCAGTACTTC. Its translation is CASSPAGSGNEQYF.

V and J are TRBV5-1 and TRBJ2-7, with 9 bases aligning to TRBD1. J gave up 3 bases and V 4 bases, and 5 bases lay outside the gene matches. Germline V lookup: CDR1 SGHRS, CDR2 YFSETQ. This CDR3 contains 14 residues. The CDR3 loop is CASSRDRGGYEQYF. The CDR3 DNA sequence: TGCGCCAGCAGCCGTGACAGGGGGGGCTACGAGCAGTACTTC.

The sample holds one count of this clone. V usage is TRBV28 and J usage is TRBJ1-1, with D perhaps TRBD1 (5 bases). CDR3 length: 12 amino acids. Germline CDR1 MDHEN, CDR2 SYDVKM. Trimming pared 6 bases from V and 3 bases from J, leaving 8 bases between. The CDR3 DNA follows: TGTGCCAGCAGGCAGGGATACACTGAAGCTTTCTTT. Translation gives CASRQGYTEAFF.

As DNA, the CDR3 is TGTGCCAGCAGTTTAAAGGCTCTGACAAAGGTGGGGGGCTACACCTTC. It translates to CASSLKALTKVGGYTF. The chain combines TRBV27 with TRBJ1-2, with D hard to call. The V end was cut by 2 bases, the J end by 8 bases, with 21 bases between. Germline values: CDR1 MNHEY, CDR2 SMNVEV (reference sequence). The CDR3 contains 16 residues.

The chain recombines TRBV6-1 with TRBJ2-1; 12 bases match TRBD2. V shed 6 bases and J 7 bases; nucleotides not matched to a gene: 7. The germline V gene encodes CDR1 MNHNS and CDR2 SASEGT. The CDR3 is 15 amino acids. The CDR3 spells CASRGLAGGANEQFF. In DNA form, the CDR3 reads TGTGCCAGCAGGGGGCTAGCGGGAGGGGCAAATGAGCAGTTCTTC.

The chain has TRBV11-2 and TRBJ2-1, with 7 bases aligning to TRBD2. The CDR3 length is 15 residues. J gave up 6 bases and V 5 bases, and 10 bases lay outside the gene matches. Per germline, CDR1 SGHAT and CDR2 FQNNGV. The CDR3 is CASSPGTNRFNEQFF. DNA for the CDR3: TGTGCCAGCAGCCCCGGGACTAACAGATTCAATGAGCAGTTCTTC.

The chain is built from TRBV7-3 and TRBJ2-7, with D tentatively TRBD1 or TRBD2 (5 bases each). Germline CDR1 reads SGHTA; CDR2 reads FQGTGA. This CDR3 spans 15 amino acids. V lost 5 bases and J lost 3, with 17 bases in between. CDR3 region: CASSPRAGSLYEQYF. The CDR3 DNA sequence: TGTGCCAGCAGCCCGCGGGCAGGGTCGCTCTACGAGCAGTACTTC.